This T cell receptor gamma chain appears in the sequencing data of a study of Vδ1+ human thymocytes. RNA was extracted from the cells and then reverse transcribed. The CDR3 regions were amplified by multiplex PCR from V-gene primers to a constant-region primer. TCRdb re-processed the multiplex PCR reads using CATT. The sample consists of approximately 40,000 gamma-chain clones, around 21% of them appearing once. Of note for this clone: Its specificity is unknown.

Trimming removed 1 base from V and 2 bases from J; junction bases left unmatched: 5. The CDR3 covers 14 residues. Germline V gene data show CDR1 as EGSNGY and CDR2 as YDSYNSKV. Study-wide points: Thymic TRG and TRD repertoires appeared highly polyclonal. Despite high sort purity, about 19% of thymic T cell receptor delta sequences were Vdelta2.

Material for sequencing was Vdelta1+ gamma-delta thymocytes from the thymus. Subset here: FACS-sorted CD3+ TCRalphabeta- TCRVdelta1+ TCRVdelta2- thymocytes. The receptor's source is a girl under three years old who had congenital heart surgery. The gene calls are TRGV2 and TRGJ1 or TRGJ2. The CDR3 nucleotides are TGTGCCACCTGGGACGGAATCGATTATTATAAGAAACTCTTT. This gives the protein CATWDGIDYYKKLF.